The 27 T cell receptor beta chains given below trace back to one sample, sequenced in a study of blood T cell repertoires in COVID-19. Here immunoSEQ multiplex PCR was the method, and the copy in TCRdb shows in-frame clones only, minus some. The sample yields about 270,000 clones, about 89% seen once. Specimen: peripheral blood. These receptors were collected from a woman aged 45-60 years with acute or convalescent COVID-19.

The chain uses TRBV19 and TRBJ1-4; a weak D match, TRBD1 (5 bases). Germline loops: CDR1 LNHDA, CDR2 SQIVND (reference sequence). Trimming cost V 5 bases and J 14 bases, with 12 bases left between them. The CDR3 extends over 11 amino acids. In DNA form, the CDR3 reads TGTGCCAGTAGTCAAGACAGCTGGCTGTTTTTT. Residues: CASSQDSWLFF. The whole variable domain, remainder taken from reference TRBV19 and TRBJ1-4, is DGGITQSPKYLFRKEGQNVTLSCEQNLNHDAMYWYRQDPGQGLRLIYYSQIVNDFQKGDIAEGYSVSREKKESFPLTVTSAQKNPTAFYLCASSQDSWLFFGSGTQLSVL.

The CDR3 coding sequence is TGTGCCAGCAGCTTATACGGTACAGATACGCAGTATTTT. As protein: CASSLYGTDTQYF. V and J are TRBV7-2 and TRBJ2-3; D is uncertain. The CDR3 length is 13 residues. Trimming shortened V by 2 bases and J by 3 bases, and 6 bases separated the two germline ends. Per the germline V gene, CDR1 is SGHTA and CDR2 is FQGNSA.

This chain connects TRBV2 to TRBJ1-5; 7 positions match TRBD1. V lost 5 bases, J lost 6 bases, and 7 bases stayed unmatched. The CDR3 is 14 amino acids. Germline CDR1 and CDR2: SNHLY and FYNNEI. The CDR3 reads CASSQTGYGQPQHF. The CDR3, as DNA: TGTGCCAGCAGTCAGACAGGGTATGGTCAGCCCCAGCATTTT. Complete variable domain (other parts from reference TRBV2 and TRBJ1-5): EPEVTQTPSHQVTQMGQEVILRCVPISNHLYFYWYRQILGQKVEFLVSFYNNEISEKSEIFDDQFSVERPDGSNFTLKIRSTKLEDSAMYFCASSQTGYGQPQHFGDGTRLSIL.

The V gene is TRBV7-2, the J gene TRBJ2-7, with a weak D call TRBD2 (6 bases). Per the germline V gene, CDR1 is SGHTA and CDR2 is FQGNSA. The CDR3 runs 15 residues. Trimming cost V 6 bases and J 0 bases, with 15 bases left between them. The CDR3 bases are TGTGCCAGCAGTCCTGGACTACTCTACTCCTACGAGCAGTACTTC. Translation: CASSPGLLYSYEQYF. Using reference TRBV7-2 and TRBJ2-7 for the parts outside the CDR3, the full variable domain is GAGVSQSPSNKVTEKGKDVELRCDPISGHTALYWYRQSLGQGLEFLIYFQGNSAPDKSGLPSDRFSAERTGGSVSTLTIQRTQQEDSAVYLCASSPGLLYSYEQYFGPGTRLTVT.

The genes are TRBV11-2 and TRBJ2-5, with D perhaps matching TRBD1 (6 bases). The germline gives CDR1 SGHAT, CDR2 FQNNGV. The CDR3 loop spans 14 amino acids. Trimming shortened V by 8 bases and J by 2 bases, and 15 bases separated the two germline ends. CDR3 sequence: CASEDSAPQETQYF. In nucleotides, the CDR3 is TGTGCCAGCGAGGACAGCGCGCCGCAAGAGACCCAGTACTTC.

This clone was found once. V is TRBV25-1 and J is TRBJ2-1, with 11 bases lining up with TRBD2. V was clipped by 1 base and J by 2 bases; unmatched bases: 7. Per germline, CDR1 MGHDK and CDR2 SYGVNS. The CDR3 has 18 amino acids. The CDR3 loop is CASSELPSGRNPYNEQFF. CDR3 nucleotide sequence: TGTGCCAGCAGTGAATTGCCTAGCGGGAGGAATCCCTACAATGAGCAGTTCTTC.

The chain uses TRBV6-5 and TRBJ2-7, with a tentative D call TRBD1 (7 bases). V was clipped by 3 bases and J by 3 bases, with 15 bases between them. The CDR3 totals 15 residues. The V gene's germline CDR1 is MNHEY and CDR2 SVGAGI. DNA of the CDR3: TGTGCCAGCAGTTATCTTCCCCAGGGGGGCTACGAGCAGTACTTC. Translation gives CASSYLPQGGYEQYF.

This clone appeared once. The chain links TRBV7-8 to TRBJ1-5, with D possibly being TRBD1 (6 bases). The V end lost 0 bases, the J end lost 7 bases, and 13 bases lay between the germline ends. The CDR3 consists of 15 residues. Germline V CDR1 and CDR2: SGHVS, FQNEAQ. CDR3 sequence reads: CASSLASGGGQPQHF. Here the CDR3 DNA reads TGTGCCAGCAGCTTAGCGTCGGGGGGCGGGCAGCCCCAGCATTTT.

This rearrangement joins TRBV29-1 to TRBJ2-5; 8 nucleotides align to TRBD2. CDR3 size: 14 residues. V lost 2 bases and J lost 4; bases outside the gene matches: 6. Germline V gives CDR1 SQVTM, CDR2 ANQGSEA. CDR3 coding DNA: TGCAGCGTTGAAAAGTGGACTAGCTCAGAGACCCAGTACTTC. Residues: CSVEKWTSSETQYF.

This clone was detected only once. V and J are TRBV7-2 and TRBJ2-3; 7 bases map to TRBD2. This CDR3 region has 17 residues. The germline gives CDR1 SGHTA, CDR2 FQGNSA. Germline trimming cut 1 base from V and 0 bases from J; bases unmatched to any gene: 7. This CDR3 is CASSLVPSGTSTDTQYF. The DNA of the CDR3 is TGTGCCAGCAGCTTAGTACCTAGCGGAACTAGCACAGATACGCAGTATTTT.

This clone was observed a handful of times. The chain recombines TRBV7-8 with TRBJ2-7, with TRBD2 identical over 9 bases. The ends lost 4 bases at V and 4 bases at J; junction bases unmatched: 5. The CDR3 contains 14 residues. Germline lookup yields CDR1 SGHVS and CDR2 FQNEAQ. The CDR3 spells CASSWTTSGYEQYF. In DNA form, the CDR3 reads TGTGCCAGCAGCTGGACGACTAGCGGATACGAGCAGTACTTC. Variable domain in full (rest from reference TRBV7-8 and TRBJ2-7): GAGVSQSPRYKVAKRGQDVALRCDPISGHVSLFWYQQALGQGPEFLTYFQNEAQLDKSGLPSDRFFAERPEGSVSTLKIQRTQQEDSAVYLCASSWTTSGYEQYFGPGTRLTVT.

J is TRBJ1-5 and V is TRBV2; D not resolved. Germline CDR1 reads SNHLY; CDR2 reads FYNNEI. CDR3 size: 13 residues. Trimming removed 10 bases from V and 4 bases from J, with 14 bases in between. Here the CDR3 DNA reads TGTGCCACCTCGGTGGGCCTGAATCAGCCCCAGCATTTT. Protein sequence: CATSVGLNQPQHF. The full variable domain, rest sourced from reference TRBV2 and TRBJ1-5, is EPEVTQTPSHQVTQMGQEVILRCVPISNHLYFYWYRQILGQKVEFLVSFYNNEISEKSEIFDDQFSVERPDGSNFTLKIRSTKLEDSAMYFCATSVGLNQPQHFGDGTRLSIL.

The gene calls are TRBV2 and TRBJ2-7, with 8 bases lining up with TRBD2. Germline V gives CDR1 SNHLY, CDR2 FYNNEI. Trimming took 6 bases from V and 2 from J; bases not matched to a gene: 9. This CDR3 comprises 15 residues. CDR3 DNA sequence: TGTGCCAGCAGCGGGATTAGCGGGGAGCCCTACGAGCAGTACTTC. It translates to CASSGISGEPYEQYF.

The V call is TRBV5-1, the J call TRBJ2-1, with TRBD2 matching 9 bases. Germline trimming cut 4 bases from V and 4 bases from J; bases unmatched to any gene: 6. The CDR3 length is 15 residues. Germline CDR1 reads SGHRS; CDR2 reads YFSETQ. The DNA of the CDR3 is TGCGCCAGCAGCAAACTTAGCGGGGGTTACAATGAGCAGTTCTTC. Amino acids: CASSKLSGGYNEQFF.

This chain joins TRBV7-9 and TRBJ2-3, with 8 nucleotides matching TRBD1. The CDR3 extends over 16 amino acids. V lost 5 bases, J lost 0 bases, and 7 bases stayed unmatched. Germline CDR1 reads SEHNR; CDR2 reads FQNEAQ (reference sequence). CDR3 loop: CASSPGQGWSTDTQYF. The CDR3 nucleotides are TGTGCCAGCAGCCCCGGACAGGGCTGGAGCACAGATACGCAGTATTTT.

This chain uses TRBV1 with TRBJ2-1; whether TRBD2, the table's D call, matches the DNA was not checked. TRBV1 is recorded as a pseudogene. The CDR3 totals 15 residues. The CDR3 sequence: CTSSQVRGRWGEQFF. CDR3 nucleotides: TGCACCAGCAGCCAAGTACGTGGGAGGTGGGGTGAGCAGTTCTTC.

This CDR3 reads CASSFGNSGNTIYF. In nucleotides, the CDR3 is TGTGCCAGCAGCTTTGGCAACTCTGGAAACACCATATATTTT. The chain combines TRBV11-2 with TRBJ1-3; D call uncertain. The germline CDR1 and CDR2 sequences are SGHAT and FQNNGV. This CDR3 is built from 14 residues. The V end was cut by 3 bases, the J end by 0 bases, with 6 bases between.

The chain recombines TRBV27 with TRBJ2-7; 9 bases align to TRBD1. V gave up 5 bases and J gave up 2 bases; unmatched junction bases: 4. Germline-derived CDR1 and CDR2 are MNHEY and SMNVEV (reference sequence). This CDR3 has 14 amino acids. The CDR3 reads CASSRGQGPYEQYF. The CDR3 nucleotides read TGTGCCAGCAGTCGGGGACAGGGCCCCTACGAGCAGTACTTC.

V gene TRBV5-1 combines with J gene TRBJ1-4; no reliable D call. The CDR3 has 15 residues. V was cut by 0 bases and J by 4 bases, with 10 bases left in between. CDR1 and CDR2 (germline): SGHRS, YFSETQ. This CDR3 is CASSLGAEFNEKLFF. The CDR3 DNA reads as TGCGCCAGCAGCTTGGGGGCAGAGTTTAATGAAAAACTGTTTTTT.

The chain employs TRBV2 and TRBJ2-7; 9 nucleotides agree with TRBD2. The CDR3 runs 14 residues. With V trimmed by 5 bases and J by 2 bases, 4 bases remained unmatched. Germline assignment: CDR1 SNHLY and CDR2 FYNNEI. CDR3 residues: CASSPSGTTYEQYF. The CDR3 coding sequence is TGTGCCAGCAGTCCTAGCGGGACCACCTACGAGCAGTACTTC.

This clone was detected only once. The chain couples TRBV6-5 to TRBJ1-2, with TRBD1 matching 7 bases. This CDR3 contains 16 residues. CDR1 is MNHEY and CDR2 is SVGAGI in the germline V gene. The V and J ends lost 0 bases and 6 bases, in that order; junction bases with no gene match: 10. This CDR3 is CASSYSWGQGTDGYTF. As DNA, the CDR3 is TGTGCCAGCAGTTACTCGTGGGGGCAGGGGACAGATGGCTACACCTTC.

The chain combines TRBV6-5 with TRBJ1-5, with D uncertain. CDR1 and CDR2 from the germline V gene are MNHEY and SVGAGI. The V end lost 5 bases, the J end lost 4 bases, and 15 bases lay between the germline ends. The CDR3 contains 15 residues. Here the CDR3 DNA reads TGTGCCAGCAGTCGAGACGAGGGTTGGAATCAGCCCCAGCATTTT. It encodes CASSRDEGWNQPQHF.

This clone was seen a single time. The rearrangement joins TRBV28 to TRBJ1-5, with 8 bases lining up with TRBD1. Losses at the gene ends were 6 bases for V and 6 bases for J; bases not matched to a gene: 7. CDR1 MDHEN and CDR2 SYDVKM come from the germline V gene. This CDR3 contains 14 residues. Here the CDR3 DNA reads TGTGCCAGCAGCGGCCAGGGGGCGACTCAGCCCCAGCATTTT. This translates into CASSGQGATQPQHF.

J is TRBJ2-3 and V is TRBV7-2; D perhaps matches TRBD2 (5 bases). V lost 1 base and J 2 bases, leaving 10 bases between the germline ends. The CDR3 is 15 amino acids. Looked up from germline, CDR1 is SGHTA and CDR2 is FQGNSA. Here the CDR3 DNA reads TGTGCCAGCAGCTTAGAGAGGGTTTTCACAGATACGCAGTATTTT. Translation gives CASSLERVFTDTQYF.

V is TRBV5-1 and J is TRBJ1-2, with D unclear. Trimming took off 0 bases at V and 7 bases at J, with 13 bases between the two ends. The length of the CDR3 is 14 residues. Germline V gene data show CDR1 as SGHRS and CDR2 as YFSETQ. CDR3 DNA: TGCGCCAGCAGCTTGGGGACTGCGACGGGTGGCTACACCTTC. It translates to CASSLGTATGGYTF.

The V and J genes are TRBV9 and TRBJ2-3, with 12 bases fitting TRBD1. J was trimmed by 4 bases and V by 0 bases; bases with no gene match: 6. CDR1 and CDR2 (germline): SGDLS, YYNGEE. The CDR3 is 17 amino acids. The CDR3 nucleotides read TGTGCCAGCAGCGTAGGTTTGGGGACAGGGGGCGCAGATACGCAGTATTTT. Protein sequence: CASSVGLGTGGADTQYF.

The V gene is TRBV5-1, the J gene TRBJ2-1; weak D call: TRBD1 (6 bases). The V gene's germline CDR1 is SGHRS and CDR2 YFSETQ. Trimming shortened V by 9 bases and J by 5 bases, and 15 bases separated the two germline ends. This CDR3 is 13 amino acids long. CDR3 amino acids: CATTGQINNEQFF. In nucleotides, the CDR3 is TGCGCCACCACCGGACAGATTAACAATGAGCAGTTCTTC.